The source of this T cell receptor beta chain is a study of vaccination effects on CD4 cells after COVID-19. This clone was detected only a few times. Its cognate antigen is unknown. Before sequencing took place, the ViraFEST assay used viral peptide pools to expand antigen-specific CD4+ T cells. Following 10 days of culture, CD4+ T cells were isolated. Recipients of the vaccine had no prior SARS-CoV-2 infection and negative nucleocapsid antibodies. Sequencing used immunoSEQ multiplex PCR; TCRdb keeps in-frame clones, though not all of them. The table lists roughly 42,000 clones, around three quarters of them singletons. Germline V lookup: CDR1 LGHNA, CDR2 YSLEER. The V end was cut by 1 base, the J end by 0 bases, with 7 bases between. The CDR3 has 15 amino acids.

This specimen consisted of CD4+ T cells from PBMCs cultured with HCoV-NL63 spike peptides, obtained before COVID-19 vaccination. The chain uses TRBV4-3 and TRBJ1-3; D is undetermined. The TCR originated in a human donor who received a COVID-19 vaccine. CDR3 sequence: CASSQALSSGNTIYF. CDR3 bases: TGCGCCAGCAGCCAAGCATTAAGCTCTGGAAACACCATATATTTT.